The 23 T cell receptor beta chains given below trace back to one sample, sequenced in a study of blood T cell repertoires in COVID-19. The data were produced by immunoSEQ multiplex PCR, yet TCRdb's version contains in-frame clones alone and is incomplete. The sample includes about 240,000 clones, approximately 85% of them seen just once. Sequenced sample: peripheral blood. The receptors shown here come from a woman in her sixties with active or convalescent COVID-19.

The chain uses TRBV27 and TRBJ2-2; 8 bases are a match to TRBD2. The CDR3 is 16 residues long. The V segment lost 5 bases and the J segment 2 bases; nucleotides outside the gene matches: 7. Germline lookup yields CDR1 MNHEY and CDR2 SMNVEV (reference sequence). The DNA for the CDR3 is TGTGCCAGCAGTACCTACGGGACTAGAAACACCGGGGAGCTGTTTTTT. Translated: CASSTYGTRNTGELFF.

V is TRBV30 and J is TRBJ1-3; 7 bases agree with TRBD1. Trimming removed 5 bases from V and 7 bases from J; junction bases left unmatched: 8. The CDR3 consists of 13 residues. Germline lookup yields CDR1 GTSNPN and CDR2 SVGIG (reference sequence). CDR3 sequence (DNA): TGTGCCTGGTCCACGACAGGGACCAACACCATATATTTT. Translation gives CAWSTTGTNTIYF.

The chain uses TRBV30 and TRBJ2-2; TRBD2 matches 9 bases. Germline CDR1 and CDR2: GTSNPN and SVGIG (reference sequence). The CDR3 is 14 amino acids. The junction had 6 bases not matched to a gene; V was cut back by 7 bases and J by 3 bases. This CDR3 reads CASRGGADTGELFF. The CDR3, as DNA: TGTGCCTCCCGCGGGGGGGCGGACACCGGGGAGCTGTTTTTT.

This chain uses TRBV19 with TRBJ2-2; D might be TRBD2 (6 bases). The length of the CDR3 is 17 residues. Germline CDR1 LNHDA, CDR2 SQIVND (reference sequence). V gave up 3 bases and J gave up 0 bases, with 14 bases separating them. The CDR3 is CASSIGGNRANTGELFF. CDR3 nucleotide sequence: TGTGCCAGTAGTATCGGCGGGAACCGAGCGAACACCGGGGAGCTGTTTTTT.

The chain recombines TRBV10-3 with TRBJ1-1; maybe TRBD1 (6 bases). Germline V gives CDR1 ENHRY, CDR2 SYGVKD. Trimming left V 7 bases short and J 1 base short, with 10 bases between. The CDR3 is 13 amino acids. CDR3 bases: TGTGCCATCACCCCAGGGGAGAACACTGAAGCTTTCTTT. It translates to CAITPGENTEAFF.

CDR3 in DNA: TGTGCCACCATACTAGCGGGGGCCCCTGGGGAGCAGTTCTTC. It yields the protein CATILAGAPGEQFF. The rearrangement links TRBV21-1 to TRBJ2-1; the D call of TRBD2 is as the table states it, not checked on the DNA. TRBV21-1 is a pseudogene locus. The CDR3 contains 14 residues.

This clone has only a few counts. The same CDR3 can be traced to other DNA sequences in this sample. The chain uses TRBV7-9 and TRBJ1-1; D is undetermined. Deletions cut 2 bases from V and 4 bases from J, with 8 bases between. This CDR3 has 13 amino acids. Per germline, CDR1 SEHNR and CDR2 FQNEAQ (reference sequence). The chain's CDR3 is CASSLSGVTEAFF. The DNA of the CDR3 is TGTGCCAGCAGCTTATCCGGGGTCACTGAAGCTTTCTTT.

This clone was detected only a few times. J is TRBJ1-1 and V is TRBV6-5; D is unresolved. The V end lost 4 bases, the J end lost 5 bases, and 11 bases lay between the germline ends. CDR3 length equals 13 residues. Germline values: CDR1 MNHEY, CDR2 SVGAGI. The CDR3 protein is CASSWEIATEAFF. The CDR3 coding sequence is TGTGCCAGCAGTTGGGAGATAGCAACTGAAGCTTTCTTT.

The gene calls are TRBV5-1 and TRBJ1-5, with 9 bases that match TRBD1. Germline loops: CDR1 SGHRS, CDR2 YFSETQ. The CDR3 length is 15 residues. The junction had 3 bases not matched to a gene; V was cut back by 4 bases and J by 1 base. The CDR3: CASSPGQGSNQPQHF. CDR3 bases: TGCGCCAGCAGCCCCGGACAGGGGAGCAATCAGCCCCAGCATTTT.

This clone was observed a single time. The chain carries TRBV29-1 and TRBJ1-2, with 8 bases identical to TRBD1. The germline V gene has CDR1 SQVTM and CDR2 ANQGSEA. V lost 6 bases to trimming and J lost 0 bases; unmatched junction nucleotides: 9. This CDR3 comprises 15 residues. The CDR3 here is CSVVTGTGANYGYTF. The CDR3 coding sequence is TGCAGCGTCGTTACCGGGACAGGAGCTAACTATGGCTACACCTTC.

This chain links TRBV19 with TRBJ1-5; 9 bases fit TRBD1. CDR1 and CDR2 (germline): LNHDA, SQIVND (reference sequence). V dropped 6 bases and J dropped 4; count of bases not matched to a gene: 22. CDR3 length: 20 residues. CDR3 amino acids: CASSNRPGTGSRIGNQPQHF. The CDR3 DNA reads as TGTGCCAGTAGCAACCGACCCGGGACAGGGTCGAGGATCGGAAATCAGCCCCAGCATTTT. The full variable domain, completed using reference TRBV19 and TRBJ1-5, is DGGITQSPKYLFRKEGQNVTLSCEQNLNHDAMYWYRQDPGQGLRLIYYSQIVNDFQKGDIAEGYSVSREKKESFPLTVTSAQKNPTAFYLCASSNRPGTGSRIGNQPQHFGDGTRLSIL.

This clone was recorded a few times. The CDR3 DNA sequence: TGTGCCAGCAGCTTCCCGACTAGCGGGGGTTACAATGAGCAGTTCTTC. Amino acid sequence: CASSFPTSGGYNEQFF. The J gene is TRBJ2-1, the V gene TRBV5-6; 12 bases align to TRBD2. The CDR3 spans 16 residues. Germline V gene sequence: CDR1 SGHDT, CDR2 YYEEEE. V lost 2 bases, J lost 4 bases, and 4 bases stayed unmatched.

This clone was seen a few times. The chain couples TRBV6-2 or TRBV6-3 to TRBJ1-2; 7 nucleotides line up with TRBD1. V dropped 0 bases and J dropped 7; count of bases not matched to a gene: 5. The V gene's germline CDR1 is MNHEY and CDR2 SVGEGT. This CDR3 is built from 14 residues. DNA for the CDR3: TGTGCCAGCAGTTACTCCGGGACAGTCGGTGGCTACACCTTC. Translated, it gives CASSYSGTVGGYTF.

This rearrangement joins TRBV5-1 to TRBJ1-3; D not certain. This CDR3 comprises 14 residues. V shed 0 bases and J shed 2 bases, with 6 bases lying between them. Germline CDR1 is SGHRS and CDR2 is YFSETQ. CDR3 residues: CASSLGGAGNTIYF. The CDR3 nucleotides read TGCGCCAGCAGCTTGGGAGGCGCTGGAAACACCATATATTTT.

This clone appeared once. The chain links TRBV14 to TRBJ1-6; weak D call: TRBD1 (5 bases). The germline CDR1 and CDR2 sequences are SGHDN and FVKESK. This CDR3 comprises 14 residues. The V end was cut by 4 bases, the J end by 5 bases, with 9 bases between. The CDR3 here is CASSRDFNNSPLHF. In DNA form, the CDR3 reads TGTGCCAGCAGCCGGGACTTCAATAATTCACCCCTCCACTTT.

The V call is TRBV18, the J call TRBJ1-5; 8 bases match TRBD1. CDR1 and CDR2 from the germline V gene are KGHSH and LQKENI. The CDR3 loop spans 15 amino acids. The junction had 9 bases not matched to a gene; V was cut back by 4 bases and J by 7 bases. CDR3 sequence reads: CASSLQGALGQPQHF. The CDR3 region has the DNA TGTGCCAGCTCACTCCAGGGGGCGCTTGGGCAGCCCCAGCATTTT.

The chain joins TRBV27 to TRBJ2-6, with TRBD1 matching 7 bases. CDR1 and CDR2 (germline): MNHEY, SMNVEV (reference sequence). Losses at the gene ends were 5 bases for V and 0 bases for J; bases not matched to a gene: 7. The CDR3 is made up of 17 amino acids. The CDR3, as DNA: TGTGCCAGCAGTCTTGGGACAGTCCTCTCTGGGGCCAACGTCCTGACTTTC. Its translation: CASSLGTVLSGANVLTF.

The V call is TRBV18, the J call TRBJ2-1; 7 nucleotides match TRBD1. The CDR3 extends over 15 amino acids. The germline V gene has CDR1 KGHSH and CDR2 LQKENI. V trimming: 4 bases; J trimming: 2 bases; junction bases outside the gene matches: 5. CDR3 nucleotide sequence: TGTGCCAGCTCACTAACAGGGGAACCCTACAATGAGCAGTTCTTC. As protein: CASSLTGEPYNEQFF.

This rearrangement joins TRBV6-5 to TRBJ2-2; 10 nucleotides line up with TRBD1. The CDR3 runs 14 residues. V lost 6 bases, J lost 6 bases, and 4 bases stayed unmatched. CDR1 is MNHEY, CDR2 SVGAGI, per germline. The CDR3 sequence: CASSRDRGPGELFF. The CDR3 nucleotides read TGTGCCAGCAGCCGGGACAGGGGTCCCGGGGAGCTGTTTTTT.

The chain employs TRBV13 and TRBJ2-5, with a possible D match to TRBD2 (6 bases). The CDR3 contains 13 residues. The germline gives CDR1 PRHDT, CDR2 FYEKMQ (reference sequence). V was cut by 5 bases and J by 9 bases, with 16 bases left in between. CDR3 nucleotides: TGTGCCAGCAGCCCTTCGCGGGGCCAGGCCCAGTACTTC. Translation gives CASSPSRGQAQYF.

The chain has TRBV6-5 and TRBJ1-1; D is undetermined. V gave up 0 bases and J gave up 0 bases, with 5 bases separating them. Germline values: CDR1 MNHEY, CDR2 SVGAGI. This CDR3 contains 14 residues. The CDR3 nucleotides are TGTGCCAGCAGTTACTCGACTATGAACACTGAAGCTTTCTTT. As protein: CASSYSTMNTEAFF.

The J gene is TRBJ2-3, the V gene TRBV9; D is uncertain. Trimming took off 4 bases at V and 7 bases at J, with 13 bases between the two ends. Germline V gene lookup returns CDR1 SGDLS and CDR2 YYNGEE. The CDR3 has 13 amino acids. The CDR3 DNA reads TGTGCCAGCAGCACTCGACTGACGAATACGCAGTATTTT. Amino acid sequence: CASSTRLTNTQYF.

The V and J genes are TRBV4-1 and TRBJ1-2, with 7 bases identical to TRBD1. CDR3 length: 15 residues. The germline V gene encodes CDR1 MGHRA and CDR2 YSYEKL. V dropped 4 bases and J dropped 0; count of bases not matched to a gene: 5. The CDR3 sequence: CASSPQGQSNYGYTF. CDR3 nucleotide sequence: TGCGCCAGCAGCCCACAGGGACAGTCTAACTATGGCTACACCTTC.